A selection of T cell receptor beta chains follows, all from one sample in a study of blood T cell repertoires in COVID-19. Measured with immunoSEQ multiplex PCR; TCRdb has only the in-frame clones, and not every one. The sample has roughly 300,000 clones; over 75% are singletons. The specimen sequenced was peripheral blood. These receptors all stem from a woman in her 30s with COVID-19, enrolled during active disease. Both conserved end residues are part of each CDR3. Each record gives: J gene, V gene, D gene, clone size, CDR3 DNA, CDR3 protein. The D gene is left open where the match is weak. Where a row states a size, it is once, few, many or the class of an expanded clone; other rows omit it.

J gene: TRBJ2-7; V gene: TRBV20-1; D gene: NA; clone size: few; CDR3 DNA: TGCAGTGCTAACAACAGATACGAGCAGTACTTC; CDR3 protein: CSANNRYEQYF
J gene: TRBJ2-7; V gene: TRBV6-2/TRBV6-3; D gene: NA; clone size: NA; CDR3 DNA: TGTGCCAGCAGCCCCCCGACTAGGTTCTACGAGCAGTACTTC; CDR3 protein: CASSPPTRFYEQYF
J gene: TRBJ2-1; V gene: TRBV2; D gene: NA; clone size: NA; CDR3 DNA: TGTGCCAGCAGTGAGACACAGGGGGGGAATGAGCAGTTCTTC; CDR3 protein: CASSETQGGNEQFF
J gene: TRBJ1-3; V gene: TRBV19; D gene: NA; clone size: NA; CDR3 DNA: TGTGCCAGTATCGGGTCCTTCGCTGGAAACACCATATATTTT; CDR3 protein: CASIGSFAGNTIYF
J gene: TRBJ1-6; V gene: TRBV5-4; D gene: TRBD1; clone size: NA; CDR3 DNA: TGTGCCAGCAGCTTAGACAGGGGCAATTCACCCCTCCACTTT; CDR3 protein: CASSLDRGNSPLHF
J gene: TRBJ1-3; V gene: TRBV28; D gene: TRBD1; clone size: NA; CDR3 DNA: TGTGCCAGCAAACAGGGGCTTACCACTGGAAACACCATATATTTT; CDR3 protein: CASKQGLTTGNTIYF
J gene: TRBJ1-2; V gene: TRBV24-1; D gene: NA; clone size: NA; CDR3 DNA: TGTGCCACCAGTGATTTGCGCGCCCAAGTCTATGGCTACACCTTC; CDR3 protein: CATSDLRAQVYGYTF
J gene: TRBJ1-1; V gene: TRBV21-1; D gene: NA; clone size: NA; CDR3 DNA: TGTGCCCCGGGGGTAGGGTCCCTAGGGAAGACTGAAGCTTTCTTT; CDR3 protein: CAPGVGSLGKTEAFF
J gene: TRBJ2-6; V gene: TRBV10-3; D gene: TRBD1; clone size: once; CDR3 DNA: TGTGCCATCAGTGACTCGATGGGACAGGGGGCCTCTGGGGCCAACGTCCTGACTTTC; CDR3 protein: CAISDSMGQGASGANVLTF
J gene: TRBJ2-7; V gene: TRBV5-5; D gene: NA; clone size: once; CDR3 DNA: TGTGCCAGCAGCTTATATTCCGACGAGCAGTACTTC; CDR3 protein: CASSLYSDEQYF
J gene: TRBJ1-1; V gene: TRBV6-5; D gene: NA; clone size: NA; CDR3 DNA: TGTGCCAGCAAAAGTGGGAGGGACACTGAAGCTTTCTTT; CDR3 protein: CASKSGRDTEAFF
J gene: TRBJ1-5; V gene: TRBV29-1; D gene: TRBD1; clone size: NA; CDR3 DNA: TGCAGCGTGGCATACGGGACAGACCGCAATCAGCCCCAGCATTTT; CDR3 protein: CSVAYGTDRNQPQHF
J gene: TRBJ2-7; V gene: TRBV15; D gene: TRBD2; clone size: once; CDR3 DNA: TGTGCCACATCGACCGAAGCGGGAGTCCCCTACGAGCAGTACTTC; CDR3 protein: CATSTEAGVPYEQYF
J gene: TRBJ1-2; V gene: TRBV2; D gene: TRBD1; clone size: few; CDR3 DNA: TGTGCCAGCAGTGAAGACAGGGGTTTGAGCGGCTACACCTTC; CDR3 protein: CASSEDRGLSGYTF
J gene: TRBJ1-2; V gene: TRBV11-2; D gene: NA; clone size: NA; CDR3 DNA: TGTGCCAGCAGCATCACAGGGTATGGCTACACCTTC; CDR3 protein: CASSITGYGYTF
J gene: TRBJ2-1; V gene: TRBV19; D gene: TRBD2; clone size: NA; CDR3 DNA: TGTGCCAGTAGTATGGGTAGCGGGAGGACCTACAATGAGCAGTTCTTC; CDR3 protein: CASSMGSGRTYNEQFF
J gene: TRBJ1-2; V gene: TRBV2; D gene: NA; clone size: NA; CDR3 DNA: TGTGCCAGCAGTGAAGGGGGGGGCGCGAGGTATGGCTACACCTTC; CDR3 protein: CASSEGGGARYGYTF
J gene: TRBJ2-3; V gene: TRBV6-5; D gene: NA; clone size: NA; CDR3 DNA: TGTGCCAGCAGTTACGGGGGCGGCACAGATACGCAGTATTTT; CDR3 protein: CASSYGGGTDTQYF
J gene: TRBJ2-7; V gene: TRBV20-1; D gene: NA; clone size: once; CDR3 DNA: TGCAGTGCCTCCCCGGCGGATGAGCAGTACTTC; CDR3 protein: CSASPADEQYF
J gene: TRBJ2-1; V gene: TRBV9; D gene: NA; clone size: NA; CDR3 DNA: TGTGCCAGCAGCGTAGTTTCACTAAGCTCCTACAATGAGCAGTTCTTC; CDR3 protein: CASSVVSLSSYNEQFF
J gene: TRBJ1-2; V gene: TRBV6-2/TRBV6-3; D gene: NA; clone size: NA; CDR3 DNA: TGTGCCAGCAGTTCGATGACAGGCGTCTATGGCTACACCTTC; CDR3 protein: CASSSMTGVYGYTF
J gene: TRBJ2-2; V gene: TRBV7-9; D gene: TRBD1; clone size: NA; CDR3 DNA: TGTGCCAGCAGCTTGGGACAGGGGTGGAACACCGGGGAGCTGTTTTTT; CDR3 protein: CASSLGQGWNTGELFF
J gene: TRBJ2-3; V gene: TRBV23-1; D gene: TRBD2; clone size: NA; CDR3 DNA: TGCGCCAGCAGTCCCCACCCGATCGCTAGCGGTTCTAGCACAGATACGCAGTATTTT; CDR3 protein: CASSPHPIASGSSTDTQYF
J gene: TRBJ1-4; V gene: TRBV4-1; D gene: NA; clone size: NA; CDR3 DNA: TGCGCCAGCAGTCGGACATTTCTCGGAGCAACTAATGAAAAACTGTTTTTT; CDR3 protein: CASSRTFLGATNEKLFF
J gene: TRBJ2-7; V gene: TRBV18; D gene: TRBD1; clone size: NA; CDR3 DNA: TGTGCCAGCTCCTCGGGACAGGGCTACGAGCAGTACTTC; CDR3 protein: CASSSGQGYEQYF
J gene: TRBJ2-7; V gene: TRBV20-1; D gene: NA; clone size: NA; CDR3 DNA: TGCAGTGCTAGTCAATTAACCGGGGTGGGAAACGAGCAGTACTTC; CDR3 protein: CSASQLTGVGNEQYF
J gene: TRBJ2-2; V gene: TRBV11-2; D gene: NA; clone size: NA; CDR3 DNA: TGTGCCAGCAGCTTAGTAGTGAACACCGGGGAGCTGTTTTTT; CDR3 protein: CASSLVVNTGELFF
J gene: TRBJ2-7; V gene: TRBV28; D gene: TRBD1; clone size: NA; CDR3 DNA: TGTGCCAGCAGTTCAGGGGGATCCTCAGACGAGCAGTACTTC; CDR3 protein: CASSSGGSSDEQYF
J gene: TRBJ2-7; V gene: TRBV7-8; D gene: NA; clone size: NA; CDR3 DNA: TGTGCCAGCAGCCCCAGCCGGCGGCGCGCGGTTTACGAGCAGTACTTC; CDR3 protein: CASSPSRRRAVYEQYF
J gene: TRBJ2-3; V gene: TRBV5-4; D gene: NA; clone size: NA; CDR3 DNA: TGTGCCAGCAGCACCGGGACATCTAGCACAGATACGCAGTATTTT; CDR3 protein: CASSTGTSSTDTQYF
J gene: TRBJ1-4; V gene: TRBV7-9; D gene: TRBD1; clone size: NA; CDR3 DNA: TGTGCCAGCAGCTTGACAGGGTTTGAAAAACTGTTTTTT; CDR3 protein: CASSLTGFEKLFF
J gene: TRBJ2-3; V gene: TRBV29-1; D gene: TRBD2; clone size: few; CDR3 DNA: TGCAGCGTCACCGGGACTAGCGGCACAGATACGCAGTATTTT; CDR3 protein: CSVTGTSGTDTQYF
J gene: TRBJ2-6; V gene: TRBV11-2; D gene: NA; clone size: NA; CDR3 DNA: TGTGCCAGCAGCTTAGTAGACGTCCTGACTTTC; CDR3 protein: CASSLVDVLTF
J gene: TRBJ2-7; V gene: TRBV10-1; D gene: NA; clone size: NA; CDR3 DNA: TGCGCCAGCGGCGACTATTACGAGCAGTACTTC; CDR3 protein: CASGDYYEQYF
J gene: TRBJ2-1; V gene: TRBV5-1; D gene: NA; clone size: NA; CDR3 DNA: TGCGCCAGCAGCCCCGGACTCCTGGAGAGACATGAGCAGTTCTTC; CDR3 protein: CASSPGLLERHEQFF
J gene: TRBJ1-1; V gene: TRBV7-4; D gene: NA; clone size: NA; CDR3 DNA: TGTGCCAGCAGCTGGTTCATCAGGGCGCTTGCTTTCTTT; CDR3 protein: CASSWFIRALAFF
J gene: TRBJ1-2; V gene: TRBV2; D gene: NA; clone size: NA; CDR3 DNA: TGTGCCAGCAGTTCTACGACTTTGGTGATTGGCTACACCTTC; CDR3 protein: CASSSTTLVIGYTF
J gene: TRBJ2-6; V gene: TRBV5-1; D gene: TRBD1; clone size: NA; CDR3 DNA: TGCGCCAGCAGCTTATGGACAGGGGGTTCTGGGGCCAACGTCCTGACTTTC; CDR3 protein: CASSLWTGGSGANVLTF
J gene: TRBJ2-7; V gene: TRBV6-5; D gene: TRBD1; clone size: once; CDR3 DNA: TGTGCCAGCAGTTACGGGCAGGGGGAGTACGAGCAGTACTTC; CDR3 protein: CASSYGQGEYEQYF
J gene: TRBJ1-5; V gene: TRBV20-1; D gene: NA; clone size: NA; CDR3 DNA: TGCAGTGCTAGTCCCGCGGGTATCAATCAGCCCCAGCATTTT; CDR3 protein: CSASPAGINQPQHF
J gene: TRBJ2-3; V gene: TRBV30; D gene: TRBD1; clone size: once; CDR3 DNA: TGTGCCTGGAGTAAAGGGACAGGGCCGACGGGGGATACGCAGTATTTT; CDR3 protein: CAWSKGTGPTGDTQYF
J gene: TRBJ2-3; V gene: TRBV29-1; D gene: TRBD2; clone size: NA; CDR3 DNA: TGCAGCGTTGCGGCTAGCGGGCGCACAGATACGCAGTATTTT; CDR3 protein: CSVAASGRTDTQYF
J gene: TRBJ1-6; V gene: TRBV6-5; D gene: NA; clone size: NA; CDR3 DNA: TGTGCCAGCAGTTACTTCGGGGGGCCCAATTCACCCCTCCACTTT; CDR3 protein: CASSYFGGPNSPLHF
J gene: TRBJ2-7; V gene: TRBV30; D gene: NA; clone size: NA; CDR3 DNA: TGTGCCTGGAGTTCCCCCCTCGGCGACTTGGATCCTTACGAGCAGTACTTC; CDR3 protein: CAWSSPLGDLDPYEQYF
J gene: TRBJ1-2; V gene: TRBV5-1; D gene: NA; clone size: NA; CDR3 DNA: TGCGCCAGCAGCTTAACCCCAGCCCTGCGGGGCTACACCTTC; CDR3 protein: CASSLTPALRGYTF
J gene: TRBJ2-5; V gene: TRBV21-1; D gene: NA; clone size: NA; CDR3 DNA: TGTGCCAGCAGCAAATGCCCGGCGGCAGGGAAAGAGACCCAGTACTTC; CDR3 protein: CASSKCPAAGKETQYF
J gene: TRBJ2-7; V gene: TRBV27; D gene: TRBD2; clone size: NA; CDR3 DNA: TGTGCCAGCAGTTTCCAACTTCCGGGACTAGCGGGTCCCTACGAGCAGTACTTC; CDR3 protein: CASSFQLPGLAGPYEQYF
J gene: TRBJ2-1; V gene: TRBV19; D gene: NA; clone size: NA; CDR3 DNA: TGTGCCAGTAGTAGCCTCCCGGGACGGTGGACTAACAATGAGCAGTTCTTC; CDR3 protein: CASSSLPGRWTNNEQFF
J gene: TRBJ1-2; V gene: TRBV27; D gene: TRBD1; clone size: NA; CDR3 DNA: TGTGCCAGCAGTTTATCCCCCGGGACAGGGGCCTATGGCTACACCTTC; CDR3 protein: CASSLSPGTGAYGYTF
J gene: TRBJ1-5; V gene: TRBV2; D gene: TRBD1; clone size: NA; CDR3 DNA: TGTGCCAGCAGTGGACAGGGGGGGCGGAATCAGCCCCAGCATTTT; CDR3 protein: CASSGQGGRNQPQHF
J gene: TRBJ2-3; V gene: TRBV9; D gene: TRBD2; clone size: NA; CDR3 DNA: TGTGCCAGCAGCGTATATCCAGCGGGGGCTAGCACAGATACGCAGTATTTT; CDR3 protein: CASSVYPAGASTDTQYF
J gene: TRBJ2-7; V gene: TRBV12-3/TRBV12-4; D gene: NA; clone size: NA; CDR3 DNA: TGTGCCAGCAGCGGACTGCCGGGTACCGAGCAGTACTTC; CDR3 protein: CASSGLPGTEQYF
J gene: TRBJ1-2; V gene: TRBV27; D gene: TRBD1; clone size: NA; CDR3 DNA: TGTGCCAGCAGTGAACAGGGGGCGCATGGCTACACCTTC; CDR3 protein: CASSEQGAHGYTF